The rows below give T cell receptor beta chains drawn from one sample of a study of shared clonotypes between healthy human individuals. Clones were sequenced by immunoSEQ multiplex PCR, and TCRdb holds only the in-frame ones, with some missing. The sample shows about 2 million clones, over 85% of them seen only once. Material: naive CD8+ T cells sorted from blood. These receptors originate from a man aged 18 to 30 in good health. CDR3s include the opening cysteine and the closing phenylalanine or tryptophan. The D gene is left open where the match is weak. Rows may omit the clone size; those that give it use once, few, many or a size class.

TRBV2,TRBJ2-7,TRBD2,NA,CASSDQGLAAYEQYF,TGTGCCAGCAGTGACCAGGGACTAGCAGCATACGAGCAGTACTTC
TRBV7-9,TRBJ2-2,NA,once,CASSPTNTGELFF,TGTGCCAGCAGCCCCACGAACACCGGGGAGCTGTTTTTT
TRBV7-9,TRBJ2-2,NA,NA,CASSPTGAGELFF,TGTGCCAGCAGCCCCACGGGAGCCGGGGAGCTGTTTTTT
TRBV4-1,TRBJ2-7,TRBD2,NA,CASSQYLAGGAYEQYF,TGCGCCAGCAGCCAATATCTAGCGGGAGGAGCCTACGAGCAGTACTTC
TRBV5-1,TRBJ2-5,NA,NA,CASSASERGKETQYF,TGCGCCAGCTCGGCTAGCGAAAGGGGGAAAGAGACCCAGTACTTC
TRBV28,TRBJ1-6,NA,NA,CATTIRGEDSPLHF,TGTGCCACCACGATCCGGGGGGAGGATTCACCCCTCCACTTT
TRBV7-3,TRBJ2-4,NA,NA,CASSFQRGDRLAKNIQYF,TGTGCCAGCAGCTTCCAACGGGGTGATCGGCTAGCCAAAAACATTCAGTACTTC
TRBV5-1,TRBJ2-1,NA,NA,CASRRQGKHEQFF,TGCGCCAGCAGGAGGCAGGGAAAACATGAGCAGTTCTTC
TRBV2,TRBJ2-3,TRBD2,NA,CASSDAGTSGRYPTDTQYF,TGTGCCAGCAGTGATGCCGGGACTAGCGGGAGGTACCCCACAGATACGCAGTATTTT
TRBV19,TRBJ2-7,NA,NA,CASSMGTPAYEQYF,TGTGCCAGTAGTATGGGGACACCCGCCTACGAGCAGTACTTC
TRBV4-2,TRBJ2-2,TRBD1,NA,CASSRESGTVNTGELFF,TGTGCCAGCAGCCGGGAGAGTGGGACAGTGAACACCGGGGAGCTGTTTTTT
TRBV7-9,TRBJ1-6,NA,NA,CASRKKGNPNSPLHF,TGTGCCAGCAGGAAAAAAGGGAACCCAAATTCACCCCTCCACTTT
TRBV7-9,TRBJ2-1,TRBD2,NA,CASSQLGLAGLNEQFF,TGTGCCAGCAGCCAATTGGGACTAGCGGGCCTCAATGAGCAGTTCTTC
TRBV7-6,TRBJ1-6,NA,few,CASSLGGVNSPLHF,TGTGCCAGCAGCTTAGGGGGGGTTAATTCACCCCTCCACTTT
TRBV27,TRBJ2-2,TRBD2,NA,CASSPRSSGATGELFF,TGTGCCAGCAGTCCCCGTAGTAGCGGGGCCACCGGGGAGCTGTTTTTT
TRBV27,TRBJ2-7,NA,NA,CASSLKGTPFYEQYF,TGTGCCAGCAGTTTAAAAGGGACACCGTTTTACGAGCAGTACTTC
TRBV4-1,TRBJ2-1,TRBD2,NA,CASSQAAAGVPNEQFF,TGCGCCAGCAGCCAAGCGGCGGCGGGAGTCCCGAATGAGCAGTTCTTC
TRBV10-3,TRBJ2-3,NA,NA,CAISESRPTSTDTQYF,TGTGCCATCAGTGAGTCGAGGCCTACTAGCACAGATACGCAGTATTTT
TRBV7-9,TRBJ2-1,TRBD2,NA,CASSPTSGREMRDEQFF,TGTGCCAGCAGCCCTACTAGCGGGAGAGAAATGAGGGATGAGCAGTTCTTC
TRBV10-3,TRBJ2-1,NA,NA,CATLHTGKGWNEQFF,TGTGCCACCCTACACACAGGGAAAGGTTGGAATGAGCAGTTCTTC
TRBV11-2,TRBJ2-7,NA,NA,CASSFVSYEQYF,TGTGCCAGCAGCTTCGTCTCCTACGAGCAGTACTTC
TRBV5-6,TRBJ1-1,TRBD1,NA,CASTNGDRSAEAFF,TGTGCCAGCACTAACGGGGACAGGTCCGCTGAAGCTTTCTTT
TRBV5-3,TRBJ1-6,TRBD1,NA,CARSRYGTAFYNSPLHF,TGTGCCAGAAGCCGATACGGGACAGCTTTCTATAATTCACCCCTCCACTTT
TRBV6-5,TRBJ2-7,TRBD2,NA,CASSYGGSIHEQYF,TGTGCCAGCAGTTACGGCGGGAGCATCCACGAGCAGTACTTC
TRBV7-9,TRBJ2-1,NA,once,CASSPPGSSYNEQFF,TGTGCCAGCAGCCCCCCAGGGAGCTCCTACAATGAGCAGTTCTTC
TRBV6-5,TRBJ2-7,TRBD1,NA,CASSTWTGATYEQYF,TGTGCCAGCAGTACTTGGACAGGGGCGACCTACGAGCAGTACTTC
TRBV7-9,TRBJ2-7,NA,NA,CASSRTESSYEQYF,TGTGCCAGCAGCCGAACAGAATCCTCCTACGAGCAGTACTTC
TRBV4-2,TRBJ2-3,NA,once,CASSQLIVDTQYF,TGTGCCAGCAGCCAATTAATAGTCGATACGCAGTATTTT
TRBV15,TRBJ2-2,TRBD2,NA,CATSPSPGLAGGKSGELFF,TGTGCCACCAGCCCATCGCCGGGACTAGCGGGAGGAAAGTCCGGGGAGCTGTTTTTT
TRBV7-9,TRBJ1-5,NA,NA,CASSFGGNFQPQHF,TGTGCCAGCAGCTTCGGGGGCAACTTCCAACCCCAGCATTTT
TRBV4-1,TRBJ2-7,TRBD1,NA,CASSQLDRGSYEQYF,TGCGCCAGCAGCCAATTGGACAGGGGTTCCTACGAGCAGTACTTC
TRBV13,TRBJ1-4,NA,once,CASSLAGSTNEKLFF,TGTGCCAGCAGCTTAGCGGGGTCAACTAATGAAAAACTGTTTTTT
TRBV19,TRBJ2-7,NA,NA,CASSIEISRLDEQYF,TGTGCCAGTAGTATAGAGATTTCCCGGCTAGACGAGCAGTACTTC
TRBV9,TRBJ2-7,NA,NA,CASSAGSVSYEQYF,TGTGCCAGCAGCGCCGGAAGTGTATCCTACGAGCAGTACTTC
TRBV5-6,TRBJ2-7,NA,NA,CASSLDLAGVNF,TGTGCCAGCAGCTTGGATCTAGCAGGGGTGAACTTC
TRBV29-1,TRBJ2-3,NA,NA,CSVWESSDTQYF,TGCAGCGTCTGGGAATCCTCAGATACGCAGTATTTT